This is a list of T cell receptor beta chains from one sample in a study of T-cell reconstitution after alpha-beta-depleted transplantation in children. TCRdb re-analysed the PCR reads in MiXCR, keeping a single row per CDR3 protein. The sample records 640,000 or so distinct CDR3 sequences, around a sixth being singletons. The sequenced sample was PBMCs from the stem cell graft donor, obtained from the stem cell graft. The receptors come from a human donor who donated a stem cell graft to a child with acute myeloid leukemia. Each CDR3 is given with its conserved first and last residue. D genes are given only for firm matches. The size field is filled for only some rows; it gives once, few, many or a size class.

d_gene	j_gene	abundance	v_gene	CDR3aa	CDR3nt
-	TRBJ1-1	-	TRBV5-6	CASSLAAGLMNTEAFF	TGTGCCAGCAGCTTGGCGGCAGGGCTCATGAACACTGAAGCTTTCTTT
-	TRBJ2-3	-	TRBV6-5	CASSWQGRGDTQYF	TGTGCCAGCAGTTGGCAGGGGAGGGGCGATACGCAGTATTTT
-	TRBJ2-3	-	TRBV11-2	CASSLAFMDDTQYF	TGTGCCAGCAGCTTAGCTTTTATGGATGATACGCAGTATTTT
-	TRBJ1-2	many	TRBV20-1	CSARSSPLGSRYTF	TGCAGTGCTAGGAGTTCCCCTTTGGGATCGCGCTACACCTTC
TRBD1	TRBJ1-5	few	TRBV9	CASSVGGGAGQPQHF	TGTGCCAGCAGCGTAGGAGGGGGCGCTGGACAGCCCCAGCATTTT
-	TRBJ1-1	-	TRBV4-3	CASSQVGTGQNTEAFF	TGCGCCAGCAGCCAAGTGGGGACCGGCCAGAACACTGAAGCTTTCTTT
-	TRBJ1-2	few	TRBV3-1	CASSQDRGRGYGYTF	TGTGCCAGCAGCCAAGATCGGGGCAGAGGCTATGGCTACACCTTC
-	TRBJ2-7	few	TRBV6-1	CASSGTARDEQYF	TGTGCCAGCAGTGGGACAGCCCGCGACGAGCAGTACTTC
-	TRBJ1-2	many	TRBV20-1	CSAREDGGYGYTF	TGCAGTGCTAGGGAGGATGGGGGCTATGGCTACACCTTC
-	TRBJ2-3	many	TRBV7-2	CASSQNTDTQYF	TGTGCCAGCAGCCAAAACACAGATACGCAGTATTTT
-	TRBJ2-1	-	TRBV15	CATSTGGYNEQFF	TGTGCCACCAGTACCGGCGGATACAATGAGCAGTTCTTC
TRBD2	TRBJ2-1	many	TRBV6-5	CASSYTSGAEQFF	TGTGCCAGCAGTTACACTAGCGGGGCTGAGCAGTTCTTC
-	TRBJ1-1	-	TRBV5-1	CASSPGRSISTEAFF	TGCGCCAGCAGCCCCGGACGTTCGATTAGCACTGAAGCTTTCTTT
-	TRBJ2-2	-	TRBV5-1	CASSQGRETGELFF	TGCGCCAGCAGCCAGGGACGAGAAACCGGGGAGCTGTTTTTT
-	TRBJ2-7	-	TRBV20-1	CSANPPGIHEQYF	TGCAGTGCCAACCCCCCAGGGATCCACGAGCAGTACTTC
-	TRBJ2-2	-	TRBV7-2	CASSDRAANTGELFF	TGTGCCAGCAGCGACCGGGCCGCGAACACCGGGGAGCTGTTTTTT
TRBD1	TRBJ1-4	many	TRBV20-1	CSASPDRAEKLFF	TGCAGTGCTAGTCCGGACAGGGCGGAAAAACTGTTTTTT
-	TRBJ2-1	many	TRBV12-3/TRBV12-4	CASSPQPNEQFF	TGTGCCAGCAGTCCCCAACCCAATGAGCAGTTCTTC
TRBD1	TRBJ2-7	few	TRBV7-9	CASSWGQEGYEQYF	TGTGCCAGCAGTTGGGGACAGGAGGGCTACGAGCAGTACTTC
-	TRBJ1-6	-	TRBV28	CASSFPSNYSPLHF	TGTGCCAGCAGTTTTCCGTCCAATTATTCACCCCTCCACTTT
-	TRBJ2-3	-	TRBV24-1	CATSDSSWGMETDTQYF	TGTGCCACCAGTGATTCCTCTTGGGGCATGGAAACAGATACGCAGTATTTT
TRBD1	TRBJ1-2	many	TRBV6-5	CASSYSGQGVGGYTF	TGTGCCAGCAGTTACTCTGGGCAGGGGGTGGGTGGCTACACCTTC
-	TRBJ2-6	-	TRBV12-3/TRBV12-4	CASRLLRGADSGANVLTF	TGTGCCAGCAGACTCCTACGCGGGGCCGACTCTGGGGCCAACGTCCTGACTTTC
-	TRBJ1-2	-	TRBV5-1	CASSLGPSYGYTF	TGCGCCAGCAGCTTGGGCCCGAGCTATGGCTACACCTTC
-	TRBJ2-3	once	TRBV27	CASSLYPEKTSTDTQYF	TGTGCCAGCAGTTTATACCCAGAGAAGACTAGCACAGATACGCAGTATTTT
TRBD2	TRBJ2-3	-	TRBV9	CASSVKAGGGTDTQYF	TGTGCCAGCAGCGTAAAAGCGGGGGGCGGCACAGATACGCAGTATTTT